This TCR beta chain was identified during a study of OX40 agonist ivuxolimab in advanced cancers. Generated by immunoSEQ multiplex PCR, the TCRdb table keeps only in-frame clones and is missing some. The table has roughly 49,000 clones, about three quarters seen once; the top ten hold 7.9%. This clone showed up just a few times. The CDR3 length is 15 residues. Germline CDR1 is LGHNA and CDR2 is YSLEER. Between the trimmed V and J ends, which lost 1 base and 2 bases, there was a span of 11 bases. The sequence derives from an adult with an advanced solid tumor such as melanoma, head and neck, liver or kidney cancer. The rearrangement uses TRBV4-3 and TRBJ1-1, with TRBD1 as a possible D gene (5 bases). Here the sequenced sample was CD4+ or CD8+ T cells sorted from blood, taken in a trial of the OX40 agonist ivuxolimab. Here the CDR3 reads CASSQGLQVNTEAFF. The CDR3 region has the DNA TGCGCCAGCAGCCAAGGTTTACAGGTTAACACTGAAGCTTTCTTT.